This TCR beta chain comes out of a study of T-cell reconstitution after alpha-beta-depleted transplantation in children. V dropped 2 bases and J dropped 0 bases, with 11 bases sitting between them. Germline V gene lookup returns CDR1 KGHSH and CDR2 LQKENI. The CDR3 is 16 amino acids. Only a few counts were recorded for this clonotype. Its antigen is not known. As it was prepared, the TCRbeta library received unique molecular identifiers. From the PCR reads, TCRdb called clonotypes with MiXCR, one entry per CDR3 protein. The table shows around 800,000 distinct CDR3 sequences, with about 16% occurring only once. Regarding the study as a whole: When one year had passed after transplant, most T-cell counts and diversity came from newly produced T cells. At day 60, the high TCRbeta diversity found in some patients originated from recipient T cells and thymic progenitors that had survived. Reported findings indicate that, about two months after transplant, alpha-beta T cells came from several hundred expanded clones, which were derived from non-depleted graft cells.

The sequences come from PBMCs, mostly from graft donor cells, collected 360 days after TCRalphabeta/CD19-depleted stem cell transplant. This chain uses TRBV18 with TRBJ2-1; the D is unclear. The source is a male patient aged 10 to 17 who had a stem cell transplant for acute lymphoblastic leukemia, so the T cells may come from the graft donor. The CDR3 DNA is TGTGCCAGCTCACCAGTAGCTCTTAGCTCCTACAATGAGCAGTTCTTC. Protein: CASSPVALSSYNEQFF.